The 21 T cell receptor beta chains below come from one sample, sequenced in a study of CD8+CD57+ T cells in acquired aplastic anemia. The template for TCR beta VDJ and CDR3 sequence profiling was genomic DNA. Each CDR3 protein gets one entry after TCRdb re-called the reads with MiXCR. The repertoire holds about 270,000 distinct CDR3 sequences, with about 56% as singletons. The source material was sorted CD4+, CD8+, or CD8+CD57+ T cells (not recorded which) from PBMCs. All receptors come from a human donor with severe aplastic anemia or a healthy control (not recorded which).

This clonotype was picked up many times. This chain connects TRBV9 to TRBJ2-1; D call uncertain. Germline CDR1 reads SGDLS; CDR2 reads YYNGEE. The CDR3 consists of 14 residues. V gave up 7 bases and J gave up 0 bases, with 11 bases separating them. The CDR3: CASAGPSSYNEQFF. CDR3 coding DNA: TGTGCCAGCGCCGGGCCAAGCTCCTACAATGAGCAGTTCTTC.

The chain recombines TRBV12-3 or TRBV12-4 with TRBJ2-7, with D perhaps TRBD2 (5 bases). The CDR3 sequence is 15 residues long. Trimming pared 3 bases from V and 3 bases from J, leaving 15 bases between. CDR3 in DNA: TGTGCCAGCAGTTTCACATTAGCGACCGACTACGAGCAGTACTTC. It specifies CASSFTLATDYEQYF.

The V call is TRBV20-1, the J call TRBJ2-3, with 8 bases that match TRBD2. The germline gives CDR1 DFQATT, CDR2 SNEGSKA (reference sequence). The CDR3 is made up of 18 amino acids. With V trimmed by 0 bases and J by 2 bases, 13 bases remained unmatched. CDR3 amino acids: CSAREDEWSGGYTDTQYF. CDR3 coding DNA: TGCAGTGCTAGAGAAGATGAGTGGTCGGGGGGGTACACAGATACGCAGTATTTT.

This clonotype has a count of ten or more. The rearrangement uses TRBV5-5 and TRBJ2-7; the match to TRBD2 covers 9 bases. The CDR3 has 15 residues. V shed 4 bases and J 7 bases; nucleotides not matched to a gene: 12. Looked up from germline, CDR1 is SGHKS and CDR2 is YYEKEE (reference sequence). The DNA for the CDR3 is TGTGCCAGCAGCCCGATTGCGGGGGGGCCGGGTGAGCAGTACTTC. Encoded protein: CASSPIAGGPGEQYF.

This clonotype has at least ten counts. The V call is TRBV7-2, the J call TRBJ2-5; D is unclear. Germline V gene data show CDR1 as SGHTA and CDR2 as FQGNSA. V shed 6 bases and J shed 5 bases, with 7 bases lying between them. The CDR3 is 11 amino acids. The CDR3 bases are TGTGCCAGCAGGAGTGGGGAGACCCAGTACTTC. This translates into CASRSGETQYF.

This sequence joins TRBV10-3 and TRBJ2-5; D assignment may be TRBD1 or TRBD2 (5 bases each). The V end was cut by 2 bases, the J end by 5 bases, with 15 bases between. The V gene's germline CDR1 is ENHRY and CDR2 SYGVKD. The CDR3 runs to 15 residues. CDR3 nucleotides: TGTGCCATCAGTGAGGCCGAGGGGTGGAGGGAGACCCAGTACTTC. Translated: CAISEAEGWRETQYF.

This clonotype was found many times. The V and J genes are TRBV9 and TRBJ2-3; TRBD2 agrees at 7 bases. The CDR3 has 16 amino acids. Germline V gene sequence: CDR1 SGDLS, CDR2 YYNGEE. V shed 4 bases, J shed 0 bases, and the junction held 8 bases outside the gene matches. CDR3 coding DNA: TGTGCCAGCAGCCCAGGTGCGGGGGTGAGCACAGATACGCAGTATTTT. Translation gives CASSPGAGVSTDTQYF.

This clonotype was detected many times. This chain uses TRBV6-1 with TRBJ2-1; 11 nucleotides line up with TRBD2. This CDR3 comprises 14 residues. J lost 4 bases, V lost 4 bases, and 0 bases had no gene match. Per the germline V gene, CDR1 is MNHNS and CDR2 is SASEGT. CDR3 sequence: CASSASGGYNEQFF. CDR3 sequence (DNA): TGTGCCAGCAGTGCTAGCGGGGGGTACAATGAGCAGTTCTTC.

The chain carries TRBV24-1 and TRBJ2-2, with D tentatively TRBD1 (6 bases). CDR1 and CDR2 (germline): KGHDR, SFDVKD. V was clipped by 9 bases and J by 2 bases, with 12 bases between them. The CDR3 is 14 residues long. CDR3 protein: CATRSDSNTGELFF. As DNA, the CDR3 is TGTGCCACCCGATCGGACAGCAACACCGGGGAGCTGTTTTTT.

Many counts were recorded for this clonotype. J is TRBJ1-6 and V is TRBV10-3, with TRBD1 as a possible D gene (6 bases). Trimming removed 4 bases from V and 3 bases from J, with 10 bases in between. CDR1 and CDR2 (germline): ENHRY, SYGVKD. CDR3 length: 15 amino acids. Written as DNA, the CDR3 is TGTGCCATCAGTGGGGGGCAGGTCTATAATTCACCCCTCCACTTT. Protein sequence: CAISGGQVYNSPLHF.

This clonotype was found many times. The genes are TRBV3-1 and TRBJ2-7, with TRBD2 matching 10 bases. V lost 1 base, J lost 2 bases, and 5 bases stayed unmatched. This CDR3 spans 16 amino acids. The germline CDR1 and CDR2 sequences are LGHDT and YNNKEL (reference sequence). CDR3 coding DNA: TGTGCCAGCAGCCAAGGTTCCGGGACTAGCGCCTACGAGCAGTACTTC. Translated: CASSQGSGTSAYEQYF.

The chain has TRBV4-1 and TRBJ2-5; the match to TRBD2 covers 8 bases. The junction had 2 bases not matched to a gene; V was cut back by 0 bases and J by 2 bases. Germline loops: CDR1 MGHRA, CDR2 YSYEKL. This CDR3 contains 15 residues. Here the CDR3 DNA reads TGCGCCAGCAGCCAAGATGGACTAGCTCAAGAGACCCAGTACTTC. Residues: CASSQDGLAQETQYF.

DNA for the CDR3: TGCGCCAGCAGCTTGGGGACCGGGACCGAAGAGACCCAGTACTTC. Translation: CASSLGTGTEETQYF. V gene TRBV5-1 combines with J gene TRBJ2-5; either TRBD1 or TRBD2 may fit D (5 bases each). This CDR3 is built from 15 residues. Between the trimmed V and J ends, which lost 0 bases and 3 bases, there was a span of 12 bases. Germline V gene data show CDR1 as SGHRS and CDR2 as YFSETQ.

There are many counts of this clonotype. The chain couples TRBV4-2 to TRBJ2-7, with a tentative D call TRBD2 (5 bases). V was trimmed by 1 base and J by 6 bases, leaving 7 bases between them. The CDR3 runs to 12 residues. Per the germline V gene, CDR1 is LGHNA and CDR2 is YNFKEQ. CDR3 region: CASSQGEGEQYF. Here the CDR3 DNA reads TGTGCCAGCAGCCAAGGCGAGGGCGAGCAGTACTTC.

V is TRBV7-8 and J is TRBJ2-1; 8 bases map to TRBD1. CDR3 length: 14 residues. Per germline, CDR1 SGHVS and CDR2 FQNEAQ. J was trimmed by 8 bases and V by 6 bases; bases with no gene match: 9. This chain's CDR3 is CASSPGQGRHEQFF. The CDR3 DNA sequence: TGTGCCAGCAGTCCCGGACAGGGCCGCCATGAGCAGTTCTTC.

This clonotype occurred a few times. This chain connects TRBV10-3 to TRBJ1-2, with unresolved D. CDR1 and CDR2 (germline): ENHRY, SYGVKD. The CDR3 loop spans 13 amino acids. With 2 bases removed from V and 2 bases from J, the gap between germline ends came to 6 bases. The CDR3 is CAISELGNYGYTF. CDR3 in DNA: TGTGCCATCAGTGAGCTAGGAAACTATGGCTACACCTTC.

The chain uses TRBV15 and TRBJ2-3; 7 bases line up with TRBD2. Germline CDR1 LNHNV, CDR2 YYDKDF (reference sequence). This CDR3 is built from 17 residues. Losses at the gene ends were 5 bases for V and 0 bases for J; bases not matched to a gene: 11. CDR3 nucleotide sequence: TGTGCCACCAGCTGGGGTGCTAGCGGATCTAGCACAGATACGCAGTATTTT. Translated: CATSWGASGSSTDTQYF.

J is TRBJ1-4 and V is TRBV6-5; D gene uncertain. V lost 2 bases and J lost 7, with 11 bases in between. The germline gives CDR1 MNHEY, CDR2 SVGAGI. This CDR3 is 14 amino acids long. Written as DNA, the CDR3 is TGTGCCAGCAGTTACGGCAGGCCAGGTGAAAAACTGTTTTTT. Translated: CASSYGRPGEKLFF.

The V and J genes are TRBV15 and TRBJ1-3; D is perhaps TRBD1 (5 bases). The V end was cut by 3 bases, the J end by 3 bases, with 12 bases between. The germline V gene encodes CDR1 LNHNV and CDR2 YYDKDF (reference sequence). This CDR3 contains 15 residues. The DNA of the CDR3 is TGTGCCACCAGCAGGCAAGGGGTCGGTGGAAACACCATATATTTT. This codes for CATSRQGVGGNTIYF.

On this clonotype itself: Since no conserved phenylalanine or tryptophan closes the CDR3, a read error is the likely cause. No DNA is shown, since the ends of the CDR3 on it are uncertain; the CDR3 is the one TCRdb lists. The CDR3 here is CAISEEGS. The chain combines TRBV10-3 with TRBJ1-1. The germline gives CDR1 ENHRY, CDR2 SYGVKD. The CDR3 has 8 amino acids, counting both end residues.

This chain uses TRBV25-1 with TRBJ1-1; D call uncertain. From germline, CDR1 is MGHDK and CDR2 SYGVNS. V was clipped by 3 bases and J by 1 base, with 3 bases between them. CDR3 length: 12 amino acids. For the CDR3, the DNA is TGTGCCAGCAGTGAGGGGAACACTGAAGCTTTCTTT. Its protein product is CASSEGNTEAFF.